The 8 T cell receptor beta chains listed next were all sequenced from one sample in a study of Ad26.COV2.S vaccination and SARS-CoV-2 variants (dated by TCRdb to about 2021). To prepare the library, the immunoSEQ multiplex PCR assay was applied. TCRdb holds this immuneACCESS table with in-frame rearrangements only. Some clones are missing; in checked studies, unresolved V genes explain under half, and the rest has no known cause. The sample profile shows about 180,000 clones; around 85% of them were found once. The top ten clonotypes cover over 4.5% of the sample. The sample's time point label, decoded: individuals recovered from natural SARS-CoV-2 infection. Specimen: peripheral blood, collected after recovery from COVID-19. The source of these receptors is a human donor who had recovered from COVID-19.

V usage is TRBV3-1 (or the pseudogene TRBV3-2) and J usage is TRBJ1-4, with unresolved D. The CDR3 has 12 residues. V was shortened by 1 base and J by 8 bases, with 5 bases between the two germline ends. Per germline, CDR1 LGHDT and CDR2 YNNKEL (reference sequence). The CDR3 loop reads CASSQVSEKLFF. The CDR3, as DNA: TGTGCCAGCAGCCAAGTATCCGAAAAACTGTTTTTT.

This clone was seen more than once but under ten times. The chain employs TRBV5-1 and TRBJ2-2, with 12 positions matching TRBD1. The length of the CDR3 is 16 residues. Germline V gene sequence: CDR1 SGHRS, CDR2 YFSETQ. The junction had 5 bases not matched to a gene; V was cut back by 4 bases and J by 4 bases. This CDR3 reads CASSLGQGASTGELFF. CDR3 in DNA: TGCGCCAGCAGCCTGGGACAGGGGGCGAGCACCGGGGAGCTGTTTTTT.

The chain couples TRBV4-2 to TRBJ1-6; no clear D. Germline loops: CDR1 LGHNA, CDR2 YNFKEQ. The ends were cut back, 0 bases at V and 8 bases at J, with 8 bases in the middle. The CDR3 totals 14 residues. CDR3 loop: CASSQDQRDSPLHF. The CDR3 region has the DNA TGTGCCAGCAGCCAAGATCAGCGGGATTCACCCCTCCACTTT.

This chain uses TRBV5-8 with TRBJ2-7; 8 bases agree with TRBD1. The V segment lost 5 bases and the J segment 4 bases; nucleotides outside the gene matches: 8. Per germline, CDR1 SGHTS and CDR2 YDEGEE. The CDR3 sequence is 14 residues long. The CDR3 region has the DNA TGTGCCAGCAGAAGGACAGGGTTGAATTACGAGCAGTACTTC. It codes for CASRRTGLNYEQYF.

The V call is TRBV7-9, the J call TRBJ2-1, with D possibly TRBD2 on 5 matching bases. In germline, CDR1 is SEHNR, CDR2 FQNEAQ (reference sequence). The ends were cut back, 4 bases at V and 0 bases at J, with 16 bases in the middle. The CDR3 extends over 17 amino acids. CDR3 sequence: CASSSSASLSSYNEQFF. The CDR3 nucleotides read TGTGCCAGCAGCTCTTCGGCTAGCTTAAGCTCCTACAATGAGCAGTTCTTC.

The rearrangement uses TRBV5-1 and TRBJ2-1; 10 bases match TRBD2. Germline V CDR1 and CDR2: SGHRS, YFSETQ. V was pared by 2 bases and J by 3 bases, with 14 bases of the junction left unmatched. CDR3 length equals 19 residues. The CDR3 loop reads CASSFNRLAGVISYNEQFF. CDR3 in DNA: TGCGCCAGCAGCTTTAATCGCCTAGCGGGAGTGATTAGCTACAATGAGCAGTTCTTC.

The chain links TRBV5-8 to TRBJ2-2; no definite D call. This CDR3 region has 13 residues. The germline V gene has CDR1 SGHTS and CDR2 YDEGEE. V lost 1 base and J lost 3, with 4 bases in between. Here the CDR3 reads CASSLRYTGELFF. The CDR3 DNA follows: TGTGCCAGCAGCTTGAGGTACACCGGGGAGCTGTTTTTT.

The V call is TRBV12-3 or TRBV12-4, the J call TRBJ2-3, with a weak D call TRBD1 (5 bases). With 5 bases removed from V and 7 bases from J, the gap between germline ends came to 10 bases. CDR3 size: 12 residues. CDR3 protein: CASSPRGNTQYF. The CDR3, as DNA: TGTGCCAGCAGTCCTAGGGGAAATACGCAGTATTTT.